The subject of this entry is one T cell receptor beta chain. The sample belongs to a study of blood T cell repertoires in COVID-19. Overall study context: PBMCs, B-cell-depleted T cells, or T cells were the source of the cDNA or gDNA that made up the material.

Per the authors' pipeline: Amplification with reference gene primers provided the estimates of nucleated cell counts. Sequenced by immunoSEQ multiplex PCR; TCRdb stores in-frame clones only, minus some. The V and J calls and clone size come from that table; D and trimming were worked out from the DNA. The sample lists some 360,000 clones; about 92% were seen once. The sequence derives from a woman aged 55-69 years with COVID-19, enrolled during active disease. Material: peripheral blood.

CDR3 sequence: CASSLGTGTLNTEAFF. DNA for the CDR3: TGCGCCAGCAGCTTGGGGACCGGGACATTGAACACTGAAGCTTTCTTT. This chain uses TRBV5-1 with TRBJ1-1; D possibly corresponds to TRBD1 (6 bases). This CDR3 comprises 16 residues. CDR1 is SGHRS, CDR2 YFSETQ, per germline. Deletions cut 0 bases from V and 0 bases from J, with 12 bases between.